The 11 T cell receptor beta chains below come from one sample, sequenced in a study of CD8 T cells in ankylosing spondylitis. TCRdb re-called the 5' RACE reads through MiXCR, storing one row per CDR3 protein. This sample has 300,000 to 350,000 distinct CDR3 sequences; 11% occur once, and the top ten carry roughly 9.2%. The sequenced material came from blood, either unsorted or a sorted T cell fraction (not recorded which). Receptor source: a female donor with ankylosing spondylitis or in good health (not recorded which).

Many counts were recorded for this clonotype. The chain uses TRBV7-2 and TRBJ1-1; 7 bases match TRBD1. Germline V gives CDR1 SGHTA, CDR2 FQGNSA. CDR3 length equals 12 residues. With 3 bases clipped from V and 7 bases from J, the junction kept 2 bases outside the gene matches. This CDR3 is CASSFQGVEAFF. The CDR3 bases are TGTGCCAGCAGCTTCCAGGGGGTTGAAGCTTTCTTT.

J is TRBJ1-5 and V is TRBV6-1; tentative D call: TRBD1 (5 bases). The CDR3 has 14 residues. Trimming took off 2 bases at V and 3 bases at J, with 8 bases between the two ends. CDR1 and CDR2 (germline): MNHNS, SASEGT. The DNA for the CDR3 is TGTGCCAGCAGTGAATCAGGGATCAATCAGCCCCAGCATTTT. Its protein is CASSESGINQPQHF.

This clonotype was found many times. The chain has TRBV20-1 and TRBJ1-6; no reliable D call. Between the trimmed V and J ends, which lost 7 bases and 0 bases, there was a span of 16 bases. Germline-derived CDR1 and CDR2 are DFQATT and SNEGSKA (reference sequence). The length of the CDR3 is 16 residues. The CDR3 region is CSVPRDLSSYNSPLHF. CDR3 DNA: TGCAGTGTCCCCCGGGATTTAAGCTCCTATAATTCACCCCTCCACTTT.

V and J are TRBV7-2 and TRBJ2-5; D is undetermined. The CDR3 totals 12 residues. CDR1 SGHTA and CDR2 FQGNSA come from the germline V gene. V was cut by 8 bases and J by 7 bases, with 14 bases left in between. The CDR3 spells CASAQYARTQYF. The DNA for the CDR3 is TGTGCCAGCGCCCAATATGCCAGGACCCAGTACTTC.

This clonotype was counted at least ten times. V is TRBV7-9 and J is TRBJ1-5; D might be TRBD1 (6 bases). V shed 5 bases and J shed 3 bases, with 11 bases lying between them. This CDR3 spans 14 amino acids. From germline, CDR1 is SEHNR and CDR2 FQNEAQ (reference sequence). The CDR3 DNA follows: TGTGCCAGCAGCAAAGGGGGTTCCAATCAGCCCCAGCATTTT. It codes for CASSKGGSNQPQHF.

This clonotype was seen at least ten times. This sequence joins TRBV5-5 and TRBJ1-5; perhaps TRBD1 as D (5 bases). V lost 4 bases and J lost 8, with 16 bases in between. Germline V lookup: CDR1 SGHKS, CDR2 YYEKEE (reference sequence). CDR3 length: 14 residues. The chain's CDR3 is CASSIEGRGEPQHF. Here the CDR3 DNA reads TGTGCCAGCAGCATCGAGGGAAGGGGAGAGCCCCAGCATTTT.

This sequence joins TRBV7-6 and TRBJ2-2; 9 nucleotides match TRBD2. The CDR3 sequence is 16 residues long. The germline V gene encodes CDR1 SGHVS and CDR2 FNYEAQ. The J segment lost 4 bases and the V segment lost 1 base, leaving 4 bases of the junction unmatched. DNA of the CDR3: TGTGCCAGCAGCTTAGGGGCTAGCGGGACCACCGGGGAGCTGTTTTTT. The encoded protein is CASSLGASGTTGELFF.

Many counts were recorded for this clonotype. This chain connects TRBV10-3 to TRBJ2-5; D remains ambiguous. The CDR3 spans 11 residues. In germline, CDR1 is ENHRY, CDR2 SYGVKD. V gave up 7 bases and J gave up 2 bases, with 5 bases separating them. The CDR3 reads CAIKQQETQYF. Written as DNA, the CDR3 is TGTGCCATCAAACAGCAAGAGACCCAGTACTTC.

The rearrangement joins TRBV2 to TRBJ1-1; TRBD1 matches at 7 bases. The CDR3 runs to 13 residues. J was trimmed by 2 bases and V by 7 bases; bases with no gene match: 4. The V gene's germline CDR1 is SNHLY and CDR2 FYNNEI. The CDR3 DNA reads as TGTGCCAGCAAGGAAGGGGGCAACACTGAAGCTTTCTTT. Translation: CASKEGGNTEAFF. The full variable domain, completed using reference TRBV2 and TRBJ1-1, is EPEVTQTPSHQVTQMGQEVILRCVPISNHLYFYWYRQILGQKVEFLVSFYNNEISEKSEIFDDQFSVERPDGSNFTLKIRSTKLEDSAMYFCASKEGGNTEAFFGQGTRLTVV.

This chain uses TRBV6-1 with TRBJ2-7, with D possibly TRBD2 on 5 matching bases. Germline V gives CDR1 MNHNS, CDR2 SASEGT. Trimming took off 10 bases at V and 2 bases at J, with 18 bases between the two ends. The CDR3 covers 14 residues. As DNA, the CDR3 is TGTGCCACCCAGGCTCGGGGATTCCCCTACGAGCAGTACTTC. This gives the protein CATQARGFPYEQYF.

The DNA of the CDR3 is TGTGCCAGCAGTTCACAACGGGACAGGGGTATCGGCGATGAAAAACTGTTTTTT. Translation: CASSSQRDRGIGDEKLFF. J is TRBJ1-4 and V is TRBV27; the match to TRBD1 covers 10 bases. J lost 6 bases, V lost 4 bases, and 14 bases had no gene match. There are 18 residues in the CDR3. The V gene's germline CDR1 is MNHEY and CDR2 SMNVEV (reference sequence).